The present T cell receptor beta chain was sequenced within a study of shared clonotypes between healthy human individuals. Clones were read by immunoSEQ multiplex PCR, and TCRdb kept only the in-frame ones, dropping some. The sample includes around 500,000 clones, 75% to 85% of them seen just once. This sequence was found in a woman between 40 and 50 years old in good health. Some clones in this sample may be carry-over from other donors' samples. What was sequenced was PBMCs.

The CDR3 bases are TGCAGCGTTGATGGGCAGGGAACTGAAGCTTTCTTT. Protein product: CSVDGQGTEAFF. The genes are TRBV29-1 and TRBJ1-1; tentative D call: TRBD1 (5 bases). The germline V and J ends were trimmed by 3 bases and 5 bases, with 10 bases remaining between them. The CDR3 runs 12 residues. CDR1 and CDR2 (germline): SQVTM, ANQGSEA.